Presented here are 27 T cell receptor beta chains from one specimen sequenced in a study of blood T cell repertoires in COVID-19 (dated by TCRdb to the early 2020s). The library was generated by the immunoSEQ multiplex PCR assay. TCRdb retrieved this table from immuneACCESS and kept in-frame rearrangements only. Not all clones are present; in checked studies, unresolved V genes account for under half, and no reason is known for the remainder. A total of over 95,000 clones appear in this sample, 85% to 90% of them only once. Of the sample, around 5.5% falls within the top ten clones. Sequencing used peripheral blood. These receptors all come from a woman aged 55-70 years with COVID-19, enrolled during active disease.

CDR3 coding DNA: TGTGCCAGCAGTTATAGTCGGGTACGAGCAGATACGCAGTATTTT. Protein sequence: CASSYSRVRADTQYF. The chain couples TRBV6-6 to TRBJ2-3; D uncertain. This CDR3 contains 15 residues. The V end lost 3 bases, the J end lost 4 bases, and 14 bases lay between the germline ends. From germline, CDR1 is MNHNY and CDR2 SVGAGI (reference sequence).

This chain links TRBV19 with TRBJ2-1, with D possibly being TRBD2 (7 bases). The germline V and J ends were trimmed by 7 bases and 5 bases, with 15 bases remaining between them. This CDR3 has 14 residues. The germline CDR1 and CDR2 sequences are LNHDA and SQIVND (reference sequence). CDR3 sequence (DNA): TGTGCCAGTACCCTTAGGGGGGGAGACAATGAGCAGTTCTTC. Its protein product is CASTLRGGDNEQFF.

V is TRBV5-1 and J is TRBJ1-5; D might be TRBD1 (5 bases). Germline V gene data show CDR1 as SGHRS and CDR2 as YFSETQ. The CDR3 sequence is 15 residues long. V was trimmed by 0 bases and J by 3 bases, leaving 10 bases between them. CDR3 in DNA: TGCGCCAGCAGCTTGGTCGCAGGGAACAATCAGCCCCAGCATTTT. Protein: CASSLVAGNNQPQHF.

The chain has TRBV6-2 or TRBV6-3 and TRBJ2-7; the match to TRBD1 covers 10 bases. Germline CDR1 reads MNHEY; CDR2 reads SVGEGT. The CDR3 contains 17 residues. V lost 4 bases to trimming and J lost 5 bases; unmatched junction nucleotides: 14. The CDR3 region has the DNA TGTGCCAGCAGTTCCCGCCCCACACCGGGACAGGGGAACGAGCAGTACTTC. It encodes CASSSRPTPGQGNEQYF.

The chain carries TRBV5-4 and TRBJ1-6; 8 bases map to TRBD1. The J segment lost 10 bases and the V segment lost 3 bases, leaving 9 bases of the junction unmatched. Per germline, CDR1 SGHNT and CDR2 YYREEE (reference sequence). CDR3 length: 15 amino acids. This CDR3 reads CASSSQQGVGSPLHF. CDR3 bases: TGTGCCAGCAGCTCCCAACAGGGGGTGGGATCACCCCTCCACTTT.

The rearrangement links TRBV11-2 to TRBJ2-5; 8 bases align to TRBD1. The CDR3 spans 16 residues. Trimming took 4 bases from V and 4 from J; bases not matched to a gene: 11. Germline V gene data show CDR1 as SGHAT and CDR2 as FQNNGV. The CDR3 protein is CASSSLDRGYGETQYF. CDR3 in DNA: TGTGCCAGCAGCTCCCTAGACAGGGGTTACGGAGAGACCCAGTACTTC.

This rearrangement joins TRBV19 to TRBJ2-1; the match to TRBD2 covers 12 bases. Germline CDR1 LNHDA, CDR2 SQIVND (reference sequence). CDR3 size: 15 residues. V shed 7 bases, J shed 7 bases, and the junction held 8 bases outside the gene matches. As DNA, the CDR3 is TGTGCCAGTACCCTAACTAGCGGGGGGTTGAATGAGCAGTTCTTC. As protein: CASTLTSGGLNEQFF. Complete variable domain (other parts from reference TRBV19 and TRBJ2-1): DGGITQSPKYLFRKEGQNVTLSCEQNLNHDAMYWYRQDPGQGLRLIYYSQIVNDFQKGDIAEGYSVSREKKESFPLTVTSAQKNPTAFYLCASTLTSGGLNEQFFGPGTRLTVL.

V and J are TRBV7-9 and TRBJ1-4, with 10 bases matching TRBD1. V was clipped by 5 bases and J by 8 bases; unmatched bases: 5. This CDR3 has 14 amino acids. The germline CDR1 and CDR2 sequences are SEHNR and FQNEAQ (reference sequence). The CDR3 coding sequence is TGTGCCAGCAGCCCGCGACAGGGGGCAGAAAAACTGTTTTTT. Translated: CASSPRQGAEKLFF.

The chain is built from TRBV7-9 and TRBJ2-2; D may be TRBD1 (6 bases). Trimming stripped 4 bases from V and 7 bases from J, with 13 bases between. The germline V gene has CDR1 SEHNR and CDR2 FQNEAQ (reference sequence). CDR3 length: 14 amino acids. As DNA, the CDR3 is TGTGCCAGCAGCTCGGAGCAGGGGTACGGGGAGCTGTTTTTT. This translates into CASSSEQGYGELFF.

Here the CDR3 DNA reads TGTGCCAGCATGCTGAGGGACAGGGGGCTATCGGGTAATCAGCCCCAGCATTTT. Translated: CASMLRDRGLSGNQPQHF. The chain joins TRBV7-9 to TRBJ1-5; 12 bases line up with TRBD1. The V segment lost 7 bases and the J segment 4 bases; nucleotides outside the gene matches: 14. This CDR3 comprises 18 residues. Germline-derived CDR1 and CDR2 are SEHNR and FQNEAQ (reference sequence). The whole variable domain, filled in from reference TRBV7-9 and TRBJ1-5, reads DTGVSQNPRHKITKRGQNVTFRCDPISEHNRLYWYRQTLGQGPEFLTYFQNEAQLEKSRLLSDRFSAERPKGSFSTLEIQRTEQGDSAMYLCASMLRDRGLSGNQPQHFGDGTRLSIL.

The chain joins TRBV15 to TRBJ2-7, with TRBD2 as a possible D gene (6 bases). The germline V and J ends were trimmed by 3 bases and 8 bases, with 17 bases remaining between them. Germline V gene data show CDR1 as LNHNV and CDR2 as YYDKDF (reference sequence). The CDR3 covers 14 residues. In DNA, the CDR3 is TGTGCCACCAGCAGGGGGACTGAAATTACGAAGCAGTACTTC. Amino acid sequence: CATSRGTEITKQYF.

The chain recombines TRBV7-3 with TRBJ1-6; TRBD1 matches 7 bases. The CDR3 is 13 residues long. Germline V lookup: CDR1 SGHTA, CDR2 FQGTGA. V lost 4 bases and J lost 7; bases outside the gene matches: 1. The CDR3 DNA sequence: TGTGCCAGCAGCTCGGACAGGAATTCACCCCTCCACTTT. Translated: CASSSDRNSPLHF.

The V and J genes are TRBV4-1 and TRBJ1-1; a weak D match, TRBD1 (6 bases). This CDR3 comprises 17 residues. The germline V gene encodes CDR1 MGHRA and CDR2 YSYEKL. With 2 bases removed from V and 11 bases from J, the gap between germline ends came to 27 bases. CDR3 residues: CASSQFPSPRTDKGAFF. The CDR3 DNA follows: TGCGCCAGCAGCCAATTCCCCTCCCCTCGGACAGACAAGGGGGCTTTCTTT.

The chain links TRBV14 to TRBJ2-2; D not certain. With 6 bases removed from V and 6 bases from J, the gap between germline ends came to 11 bases. CDR1 is SGHDN and CDR2 is FVKESK in the germline V gene. This CDR3 comprises 13 residues. The CDR3 sequence: CASRPTIAGELFF. In nucleotides, the CDR3 is TGTGCCAGCAGACCTACGATCGCCGGGGAGCTGTTTTTT. Together with reference TRBV14 and TRBJ2-2, the CDR3 gives the full variable domain: EAGVTQFPSHSVIEKGQTVTLRCDPISGHDNLYWYRRVMGKEIKFLLHFVKESKQDESGMPNNRFLAERTGGTYSTLKVQPAELEDSGVYFCASRPTIAGELFFGEGSRLTVL.

The gene calls are TRBV19 and TRBJ1-3; D not certain. V lost 8 bases, J lost 0 bases, and 14 bases lay in between. The CDR3 extends over 15 amino acids. The germline V gene encodes CDR1 LNHDA and CDR2 SQIVND (reference sequence). CDR3 sequence: CASHPGVTSGNTIYF. The CDR3 region has the DNA TGTGCCAGTCATCCCGGGGTGACCTCTGGAAACACCATATATTTT.

The chain combines TRBV7-8 with TRBJ2-5; D remains ambiguous. Per germline, CDR1 SGHVS and CDR2 FQNEAQ. Trimming cost V 1 base and J 5 bases, with 8 bases left between them. The CDR3 length is 13 residues. The CDR3 nucleotides read TGTGCCAGCAGCTTAGACCACGAGGAGACCCAGTACTTC. As protein: CASSLDHEETQYF.

This chain links TRBV12-3 or TRBV12-4 with TRBJ1-6; TRBD1 is a possible D gene (6 bases). The V and J ends lost 6 bases and 10 bases respectively, with 13 bases between them. The CDR3 runs 13 residues. CDR3 protein: CASRRQVDSPLHF. The DNA for the CDR3 is TGTGCCAGCAGGAGACAGGTAGACTCACCCCTCCACTTT.

The chain links TRBV5-1 to TRBJ2-3; TRBD1 might be the D (5 bases). Germline V CDR1 and CDR2: SGHRS, YFSETQ. The CDR3 consists of 14 residues. Trimming took off 1 base at V and 4 bases at J, with 10 bases between the two ends. CDR3 DNA sequence: TGCGCCAGCAGCTTGTTCAGGGCTGCAGATACGCAGTATTTT. Translating it yields CASSLFRAADTQYF.

The chain combines TRBV7-9 with TRBJ1-3, with TRBD1 identical over 7 bases. Per the germline V gene, CDR1 is SEHNR and CDR2 is FQNEAQ (reference sequence). V lost 2 bases and J lost 2; bases outside the gene matches: 3. The length of the CDR3 is 15 residues. The CDR3 DNA is TGTGCCAGCAGCTTAACAGGGGCCACTGGAAACACCATATATTTT. Its translation is CASSLTGATGNTIYF.

This clone has a handful of counts. The chain joins TRBV19 to TRBJ2-7; TRBD1 aligns across 7 bases. V was pared by 5 bases and J by 3 bases, with 10 bases of the junction left unmatched. Germline CDR1 LNHDA, CDR2 SQIVND (reference sequence). The length of the CDR3 is 15 residues. The CDR3: CASSQAGTEGYEQYF. The CDR3 DNA follows: TGTGCCAGTAGTCAGGCCGGGACAGAAGGCTACGAGCAGTACTTC.

J is TRBJ2-5 and V is TRBV4-3; 7 positions match TRBD2. The CDR3 consists of 15 residues. With V trimmed by 0 bases and J by 2 bases, 3 bases remained unmatched. The germline gives CDR1 LGHNA, CDR2 YSLEER. The DNA for the CDR3 is TGCGCCAGCAGCCAAGAATGGGGACTACAAGAGACCCAGTACTTC. Its protein product is CASSQEWGLQETQYF.

This clone was counted between two and nine times. The gene calls are TRBV11-2 and TRBJ2-3; D is ambiguous. Per germline, CDR1 SGHAT and CDR2 FQNNGV. The V gene lost 0 bases and the J gene lost 2 bases, with 6 bases spanning the gap. This CDR3 has 14 amino acids. CDR3 in amino acids: CASSLDSITDTQYF. The CDR3 DNA follows: TGTGCCAGCAGCTTAGATAGTATCACAGATACGCAGTATTTT.

CDR3 bases: TGTGCCAGCAACCTCGGACAGGTCACCGGGGAGCTGTTTTTT. It specifies CASNLGQVTGELFF. The V and J genes are TRBV6-6 and TRBJ2-2; 7 nucleotides line up with TRBD1. Germline values: CDR1 MNHNY, CDR2 SVGAGI (reference sequence). This CDR3 has 14 amino acids. J was trimmed by 4 bases and V by 7 bases; bases with no gene match: 6.

This chain joins TRBV25-1 and TRBJ1-1, with 9 nucleotides matching TRBD1. The CDR3 extends over 15 amino acids. J gave up 3 bases and V 3 bases, and 5 bases lay outside the gene matches. In germline, CDR1 is MGHDK, CDR2 SYGVNS. CDR3 in amino acids: CASSDPRTGDTEAFF. For the CDR3, the DNA is TGTGCCAGCAGTGACCCTAGGACAGGGGACACTGAAGCTTTCTTT.

The chain is built from TRBV3-1 (or the pseudogene TRBV3-2) and TRBJ2-7; maybe TRBD2 (6 bases). Trimming stripped 0 bases from V and 3 bases from J, with 9 bases between. The CDR3 consists of 14 residues. The germline V gene encodes CDR1 LGHDT and CDR2 YNNKEL (reference sequence). The CDR3 region is CASSQDSGSYEQYF. CDR3 nucleotide sequence: TGTGCCAGCAGCCAAGATTCCGGGAGCTACGAGCAGTACTTC.

The J gene is TRBJ1-1, the V gene TRBV5-1, with D tentatively TRBD1 (6 bases). This CDR3 is 16 amino acids long. Trimming took 4 bases from V and 2 from J, leaving 18 bases between them. Germline V gene lookup returns CDR1 SGHRS and CDR2 YFSETQ. In DNA, the CDR3 is TGCGCCAGCAGCACGGCCACGCGGACAGTAAACACTGAAGCTTTCTTT. Protein: CASSTATRTVNTEAFF.

This sequence joins TRBV5-1 and TRBJ1-2, with no clear D. The CDR3 consists of 14 residues. V lost 0 bases, J lost 5 bases, and 11 bases lay in between. Germline CDR1 is SGHRS and CDR2 is YFSETQ. Here the CDR3 DNA reads TGCGCCAGCAGCTTGGCCCCCAGATCTTATGGCTACACCTTC. Translation gives CASSLAPRSYGYTF.